This TCR beta chain appears in the sequencing data of a study of cytomegalovirus exposure and HLA in healthy donors. Study-wide results and caveats: Earlier analysis looked at TCR beta V segments, and most were productive about 90% or about 30% of the time. Accurate prediction of most subjects' HLA-A and HLA-B alleles from TCR beta sequences was reported. Association of 16,951 TCR beta sequences with HLA alleles was found at 0.05 false discovery rate in a later analysis.

The CDR3 is 14 residues long. Germline CDR1 is LGHNT and CDR2 is FRNRAP. Trimming cost V 6 bases and J 2 bases, with 11 bases left between them. This clone was counted once. The antigen remains unidentified. Primers: 60 Vbeta forward and 13 Jbeta reverse. The assay was immunoSEQ multiplex PCR, and TCRdb's table has in-frame clones only and misses some. The sample comprises around 130,000 clones, under 85% of which are singletons, and about 1.8% rests with the top ten. The sequence was collected from a boy younger than 18 in good health and CMV-seronegative. Sequenced input: PBMCs. The J gene is TRBJ2-1, the V gene TRBV12-5; no firm D call. The CDR3 here is CASGTVLAYNEQFF. Here the CDR3 DNA reads TGTGCTAGTGGCACGGTGCTGGCCTACAATGAGCAGTTCTTC.